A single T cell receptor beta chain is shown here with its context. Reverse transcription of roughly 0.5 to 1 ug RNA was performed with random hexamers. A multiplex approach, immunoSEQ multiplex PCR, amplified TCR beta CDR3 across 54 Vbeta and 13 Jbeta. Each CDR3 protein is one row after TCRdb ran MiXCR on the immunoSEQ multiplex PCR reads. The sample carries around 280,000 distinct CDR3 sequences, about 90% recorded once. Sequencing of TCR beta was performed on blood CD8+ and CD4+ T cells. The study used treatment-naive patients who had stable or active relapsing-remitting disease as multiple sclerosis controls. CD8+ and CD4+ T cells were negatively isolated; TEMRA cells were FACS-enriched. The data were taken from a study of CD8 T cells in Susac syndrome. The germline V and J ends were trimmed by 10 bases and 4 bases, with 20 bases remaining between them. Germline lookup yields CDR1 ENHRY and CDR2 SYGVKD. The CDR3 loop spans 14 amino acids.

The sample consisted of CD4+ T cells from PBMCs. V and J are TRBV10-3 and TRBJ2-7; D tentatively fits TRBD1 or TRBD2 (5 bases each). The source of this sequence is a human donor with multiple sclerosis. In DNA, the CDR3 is TGTGCCACACTTCAGGGACCCGAGTTTTACGAGCAGTACTTC. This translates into CATLQGPEFYEQYF.